This is a list of T cell receptor beta chains from one sample in a study of T cell repertoires in cytomegalovirus infection. The antigens for these receptors are not known. TCRdb independently ran MiXCR on the reads; one entry per CDR3 protein. The table includes 750,000 to 950,000 distinct CDR3 sequences, under 35% detected once. This specimen was cultured CD8+ T cells from PBMCs, taken from culture after CMV antigen stimulation. These receptors were taken from a human donor in good health (CMV status not recorded). Some clones in this sample may be carry-over from other donors' samples. Both conserved end residues are part of each CDR3. Each record gives: J gene, D gene, clone size, CDR3 length, V gene, CDR3 protein, CDR3 DNA. A D gene is named only where the DNA matches it firmly. For some rows the clone size is stated as once, few or many, or as a class when expanded; others skip it.

TRBJ1-1 . . 15 TRBV20-1 CSAPPKGHMNTEAFF TGCAGTGCTCCCCCCAAGGGACATATGAACACTGAAGCTTTCTTT
TRBJ1-1 TRBD1 . 15 TRBV4-1 CASSQPGTVNTEAFF TGCGCCAGCAGCCAACCTGGGACAGTGAACACTGAAGCTTTCTTT
TRBJ2-1 . . 13 TRBV10-3 CAISEREYNEQFF TGTGCCATCAGTGAACGGGAGTACAATGAGCAGTTCTTC
TRBJ2-3 TRBD2 . 17 TRBV7-9 CASSTSLAGGPVDTQYF TGTGCCAGCAGCACTTCACTAGCGGGGGGGCCGGTAGATACGCAGTATTTT
TRBJ2-7 TRBD1 . 15 TRBV4-3 CASSRDRDRYYEQYF TGCGCCAGCAGTCGGGACCGGGACAGGTACTACGAGCAGTACTTC
TRBJ2-2 . . 12 TRBV10-3 CAIYSRTGELFF TGTGCCATCTATAGCCGGACCGGGGAGCTGTTTTTT
TRBJ1-1 . . 13 TRBV25-1 CASTDRGSTEAFF TGTGCCAGCACCGATAGGGGTTCCACTGAAGCTTTCTTT
TRBJ1-1 . . 13 TRBV6-2/TRBV6-3 CASRVSLNTEAFF TGTGCCAGCAGGGTATCCTTGAACACTGAAGCTTTCTTT
TRBJ2-3 TRBD1 . 16 TRBV5-1 CASSLGQGAYGDTQYF TGCGCCAGCAGCTTGGGACAGGGGGCGTATGGAGATACGCAGTATTTT
TRBJ2-2 . few 15 TRBV9 CASSVTLTPTGELFF TGTGCCAGCAGCGTCACATTGACACCCACCGGGGAGCTGTTTTTT
TRBJ2-1 TRBD1 . 15 TRBV9 CASSFRTGLGNEQFF TGTGCCAGCAGCTTCAGGACAGGCCTCGGGAATGAGCAGTTCTTC
TRBJ1-3 . . 17 TRBV6-5 CASSYSSLTLGRNTIYF TGTGCCAGCAGTTACTCGAGTCTCACTTTGGGGAGAAACACCATATATTTT
TRBJ2-6 . many 15 TRBV6-5 CASSYVSSGANVLTF TGTGCCAGCAGTTACGTGAGTTCTGGGGCCAACGTCCTGACTTTC
TRBJ2-5 TRBD2 few 16 TRBV4-1 CASSQLAGGPRETQYF TGCGCCAGCAGCCAACTAGCGGGGGGGCCGCGAGAGACCCAGTACTTC
TRBJ2-3 . few 14 TRBV12-3/TRBV12-4 CASSLVQATDTQYF TGTGCCAGCAGTTTAGTACAGGCCACAGATACGCAGTATTTT
TRBJ1-2 . many 11 TRBV12-3/TRBV12-4 CASSLAGGYTF TGTGCCAGCAGTTTAGCGGGGGGCTACACCTTC
TRBJ2-1 TRBD1 few 15 TRBV6-5 CASSYSRGPFNEQFF TGTGCCAGCAGTTACTCTAGGGGGCCCTTCAATGAGCAGTTCTTC
TRBJ1-6 . . 14 TRBV29-1 CSVDTEEGWSPLHF TGCAGCGTTGATACGGAAGAGGGATGGTCACCCCTCCACTTT
TRBJ2-7 . few 13 TRBV19 CASSYGTTYEQYF TGTGCCAGTAGCTATGGCACAACCTACGAGCAGTACTTC
TRBJ2-2 TRBD2 . 18 TRBV7-9 CASSPGTSGGLWTGELFF TGTGCTAGCAGCCCAGGGACTAGCGGGGGGCTGTGGACCGGGGAGCTGTTTTTT
TRBJ1-2 . many 14 TRBV6-5 CASSYSPGNYGYTF TGTGCCAGCAGTTACTCGCCGGGGAACTATGGCTACACCTTC
TRBJ1-2 . many 13 TRBV7-6 CASTPGANYGYTF TGTGCCAGCACCCCGGGGGCTAACTATGGCTACACCTTC
TRBJ2-7 . many 17 TRBV7-8 CASSFLYEDSSSYEQYF TGTGCCAGCAGCTTTCTATATGAGGACTCGAGCTCCTACGAGCAGTACTTC
TRBJ1-5 . few 14 TRBV7-2 CASSTLGAEQPQHF TGTGCCAGCAGCACCCTCGGGGCAGAACAGCCCCAGCATTTT
TRBJ2-3 . many 15 TRBV6-1 CASSEGTAITDTQYF TGTGCCAGCAGTGAAGGGACAGCTATTACAGATACGCAGTATTTT
TRBJ1-6 TRBD1 . 15 TRBV3-1 CASSRTGDYNSPLHF TGTGCCAGCAGCCGGACAGGCGACTATAATTCACCCCTCCACTTT
TRBJ1-2 . . 14 TRBV5-4 CASSRNKEGYGYTF TGTGCCAGCAGCCGTAATAAGGAAGGATATGGCTACACCTTC
TRBJ2-7 . . 13 TRBV5-1 CASSRDLFNEQYF TGCGCCAGCAGCAGGGACCTGTTTAACGAGCAGTACTTC
TRBJ2-2 TRBD2 few 19 TRBV12-3/TRBV12-4 CASSPNRSGGASGTGELFF TGTGCCAGCAGCCCAAACCGGAGCGGGGGGGCCTCGGGCACCGGGGAGCTGTTTTTT
TRBJ2-5 . . 12 TRBV25-1 CASSESGKTQYF TGTGCCAGCAGTGAATCAGGGAAGACCCAGTACTTC
TRBJ2-3 TRBD1 few 14 TRBV6-2/TRBV6-3 CASRTGWGTDTQYF TGTGCCAGCAGGACAGGGTGGGGCACAGATACGCAGTATTTT
TRBJ2-5 TRBD1 few 14 TRBV19 CASTDRTGGETQYF TGTGCCAGTACCGACCGGACAGGGGGAGAGACCCAGTACTTC
TRBJ1-1 . . 12 TRBV4-2 CASSQGGPEAFF TGTGCCAGCAGCCAAGGTGGACCTGAAGCTTTCTTT
TRBJ1-1 . . 11 TRBV25-1 CASSGLEEAFF TGTGCCAGCAGTGGACTAGAAGAAGCTTTCTTT
TRBJ1-6 . many 16 TRBV10-3 CAISLDSDQRHSPLHF TGTGCCATCAGCCTAGACAGCGACCAAAGACATTCACCCCTCCACTTT
TRBJ1-5 . few 15 TRBV7-8 CASSLVQGPNQPQHF TGTGCCAGCAGCTTAGTACAGGGCCCCAATCAGCCCCAGCATTTT
TRBJ2-1 . once 14 TRBV7-2 CASSLEAGSAGQFF TGTGCCAGCAGCTTAGAGGCAGGGAGCGCGGGGCAGTTCTTC